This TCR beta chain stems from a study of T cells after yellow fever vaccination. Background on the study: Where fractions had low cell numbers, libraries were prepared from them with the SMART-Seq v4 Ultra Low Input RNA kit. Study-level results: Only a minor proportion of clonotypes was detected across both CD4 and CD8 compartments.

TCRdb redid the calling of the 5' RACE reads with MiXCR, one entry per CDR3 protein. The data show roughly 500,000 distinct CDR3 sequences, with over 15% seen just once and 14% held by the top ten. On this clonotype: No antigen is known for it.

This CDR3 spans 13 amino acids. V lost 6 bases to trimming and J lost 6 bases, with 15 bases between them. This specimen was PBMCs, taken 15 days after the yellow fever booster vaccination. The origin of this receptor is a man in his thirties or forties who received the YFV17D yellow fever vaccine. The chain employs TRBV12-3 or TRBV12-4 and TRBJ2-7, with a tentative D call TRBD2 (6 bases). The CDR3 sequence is CASSRDFLSEQYF. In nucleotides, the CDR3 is TGTGCCAGCAGCCGGGACTTCCTCAGCGAGCAGTACTTC.